This T cell receptor (beta chain) stems from a study of blood T cell repertoires in COVID-19. Study-wide context: COVID-19 samples from acute and convalescent phases originated in the United States, Italy and Spain. Sample material is recorded as cDNA or gDNA derived from T cells, B-cell-depleted T cells, or PBMCs.

This clone was seen a few times. From germline, CDR1 is SGHTA and CDR2 FQGNSA. The germline V and J ends were trimmed by 6 bases and 6 bases, with 14 bases remaining between them. The CDR3 is 13 amino acids. The authors' processing: Scientists estimated how many nucleated cells there were by amplifying reference gene primers. TCRdb's table, derived via immunoSEQ multiplex PCR, lists solely in-frame clones and lacks some. The V and J calls and clone size were taken over from that table, and D and trimming were inferred from the DNA. The repertoire holds 100,000 to 150,000 clones, with around 79% as singletons.

Specimen: peripheral blood. The chain employs TRBV7-2 and TRBJ1-2; a weak D match, TRBD1 (5 bases). The TCR originated in a man aged 70 or older with acute or convalescent COVID-19. In DNA form, the CDR3 reads TGTGCCAGCAGGAAAGAGGGGAGGAATGGCTACACCTTC. Amino acids: CASRKEGRNGYTF.